One and the same sample provided the 25 T cell receptor beta chains below, sequenced in a study of T cell changes during pregnancy in multiple sclerosis. Some clones are missing from TCRdb's copy, which holds only in-frame ones; the method was immunoSEQ multiplex PCR. The repertoire has approximately 130,000 clones, 95% to 98% of them found once; the top ten carry roughly 0.45%. The source material was peripheral blood, sampled after pregnancy. These receptors were collected from a female donor with multiple sclerosis, enrolled in a pregnancy study.

The V gene is TRBV28, the J gene TRBJ1-5, with 9 bases lining up with TRBD1. Germline assignment: CDR1 MDHEN and CDR2 SYDVKM. The CDR3 extends over 16 amino acids. The trim removed 2 bases at V and 7 bases at J, leaving 9 bases unmatched. The CDR3 sequence: CASSLNAGQGRQPQHF. The CDR3 DNA follows: TGTGCCAGCAGTTTAAATGCGGGACAGGGTAGACAGCCCCAGCATTTT.

The chain uses TRBV4-1 and TRBJ2-1, with 8 bases fitting TRBD2. Germline V lookup: CDR1 MGHRA, CDR2 YSYEKL. The V gene end was trimmed by 2 bases and the J gene end by 3 bases; junction bases not matched to a gene: 18. This CDR3 is built from 20 residues. Here the CDR3 reads CASSQLIGRGGRPDYNEQFF. The CDR3 DNA is TGCGCCAGCAGCCAATTAATTGGCAGGGGCGGGAGGCCCGACTACAATGAGCAGTTCTTC.

This clone showed up just once. In nucleotides, the CDR3 is TGTGCCTGGAGTGTACTGGGGGCTAGTGGCTACACCTTC. Translated: CAWSVLGASGYTF. This sequence joins TRBV30 and TRBJ1-2, with D tentatively TRBD1 (6 bases). Trimming stripped 0 bases from V and 7 bases from J, with 12 bases between. There are 13 residues in the CDR3. Germline CDR1 GTSNPN, CDR2 SVGIG (reference sequence).

The genes are TRBV25-1 and TRBJ1-2; a possible D gene is TRBD1 (6 bases). Between the trimmed V and J ends, which lost 2 bases and 6 bases, there was a span of 16 bases. There are 15 residues in the CDR3. Per the germline V gene, CDR1 is MGHDK and CDR2 is SYGVNS. The CDR3: CASSERARGDDGYTF. The DNA of the CDR3 is TGTGCCAGCAGTGAAAGGGCCAGGGGAGATGATGGCTACACCTTC.

The chain joins TRBV28 to TRBJ1-4; tentatively, D is TRBD1 (6 bases). Germline V gene data show CDR1 as MDHEN and CDR2 as SYDVKM. V lost 3 bases and J 8 bases, leaving 16 bases between the germline ends. The CDR3 runs to 15 residues. This CDR3 reads CASSLLTGGREKLFF. The DNA of the CDR3 is TGTGCCAGCAGTTTGTTGACAGGTGGAAGGGAAAAACTGTTTTTT.

With regard to this clone: One end of the junction varies from germline; a read error may be responsible. This specimen includes other DNA sequences encoding the same CDR3. The V call is TRBV7-7, the J call TRBJ2-6; D is possibly TRBD2 (6 bases). Germline V lookup: CDR1 SSHAT, CDR2 FNYEAQ (reference sequence). The length of the CDR3 is 15 residues. The CDR3 spells CASSLGGSGANVLTF. In nucleotides, the CDR3 is TGTGCTAGCAGCTTAGGAGGGTCAGGGGCCAACGTCCTGACTTTC.

The chain employs TRBV9 and TRBJ2-7; 10 bases map to TRBD2. This CDR3 is 15 amino acids long. V shed 0 bases, J shed 3 bases, and the junction held 3 bases outside the gene matches. The germline V gene encodes CDR1 SGDLS and CDR2 YYNGEE. DNA of the CDR3: TGTGCCAGCAGCGTAGGGGTAGCGGGGGGCTACGAGCAGTACTTC. It codes for CASSVGVAGGYEQYF.

The chain joins TRBV6-5 to TRBJ2-7; TRBD2 matches 9 bases. The CDR3 loop spans 16 amino acids. V was pared by 2 bases and J by 2 bases, with 7 bases of the junction left unmatched. Germline CDR1 reads MNHEY; CDR2 reads SVGAGI. The CDR3, as DNA: TGTGCCAGCAGTTACCCCGGACTAGCGATCACCTACGAGCAGTACTTC. Protein sequence: CASSYPGLAITYEQYF.

The chain is built from TRBV7-9 and TRBJ2-7; maybe TRBD1 (6 bases). V was shortened by 1 base and J by 2 bases, with 9 bases between the two germline ends. The CDR3 runs 14 residues. From germline, CDR1 is SEHNR and CDR2 FQNEAQ (reference sequence). CDR3 DNA: TGTGCCAGCAGCTTAGTAGGGGGAACCTACGAGCAGTACTTC. This sequence encodes CASSLVGGTYEQYF. The full variable domain, with the rest looked up from reference TRBV7-9 and TRBJ2-7, is DTGVSQNPRHKITKRGQNVTFRCDPISEHNRLYWYRQTLGQGPEFLTYFQNEAQLEKSRLLSDRFSAERPKGSFSTLEIQRTEQGDSAMYLCASSLVGGTYEQYFGPGTRLTVT.

V and J are TRBV27 and TRBJ1-2; TRBD1 matches at 9 bases. V gave up 4 bases and J gave up 8 bases; unmatched junction bases: 11. The CDR3 is 15 amino acids. CDR1 MNHEY and CDR2 SMNVEV come from the germline V gene (reference sequence). In nucleotides, the CDR3 is TGTGCCAGCAGTTACACCGGGACAGGGATGTTGGGCTACACCTTC. This codes for CASSYTGTGMLGYTF.

The CDR3 protein is CASSAGRSLIYGYTF. The CDR3 nucleotides read TGTGCCAGTAGTGCGGGGAGGAGCCTAATCTATGGCTACACCTTC. J is TRBJ1-2 and V is TRBV19; D is uncertain. Trimming took 5 bases from V and 4 from J, leaving 17 bases between them. Looked up from germline, CDR1 is LNHDA and CDR2 is SQIVND (reference sequence). This CDR3 spans 15 amino acids.

The chain joins TRBV19 to TRBJ2-7; TRBD1 matches at 8 bases. The CDR3 consists of 12 residues. Germline CDR1 LNHDA, CDR2 SQIVND (reference sequence). Losses at the gene ends were 9 bases for V and 1 base for J; bases not matched to a gene: 2. DNA for the CDR3: TGTGCCAGCGGACAGGGTTCCTACGAGCAGTACTTC. Residues: CASGQGSYEQYF.

This chain uses TRBV28 with TRBJ1-2; D is uncertain. CDR1 is MDHEN and CDR2 is SYDVKM in the germline V gene. The CDR3 sequence is 20 residues long. Between the trimmed V and J ends, which lost 3 bases and 2 bases, there was a span of 28 bases. CDR3 coding DNA: TGTGCCAGCAGTTTTTCCCATCCTCTCCCTCGAAACAGTTTCAACTATGGCTACACCTTC. Translating gives CASSFSHPLPRNSFNYGYTF.

The V and J genes are TRBV7-2 and TRBJ2-1, with 15 bases lining up with TRBD2. With 5 bases clipped from V and 6 bases from J, the junction kept 11 bases outside the gene matches. Germline V gene lookup returns CDR1 SGHTA and CDR2 FQGNSA. The CDR3 totals 18 residues. The chain's CDR3 is CASSPRTSGRALGNEQFF. Here the CDR3 DNA reads TGTGCCAGCAGCCCGCGGACTAGCGGGAGGGCATTGGGCAATGAGCAGTTCTTC.

The J gene is TRBJ2-1, the V gene TRBV7-6; possible D gene TRBD2, 6 bases. V was trimmed by 2 bases and J by 8 bases, leaving 22 bases between them. The CDR3 is 17 residues long. CDR1 SGHVS and CDR2 FNYEAQ come from the germline V gene. The CDR3 DNA sequence: TGTGCCAGCAGCTTATCTCCCCGTAGAAGCGGAGGGGATGAGCAGTTCTTC. Translated, it gives CASSLSPRRSGGDEQFF.

The chain has TRBV28 and TRBJ2-7; 11 bases align to TRBD1. Unmatched junction bases numbered 7, after V lost 9 bases and J lost 6 bases. Germline loops: CDR1 MDHEN, CDR2 SYDVKM. This CDR3 contains 13 residues. CDR3 bases: TGTGCCAGTTTGGGGACAGGGGGATTCGAGCAGTACTTC. Translated, it gives CASLGTGGFEQYF. Filled out from reference TRBV28 and TRBJ2-7, the complete variable domain reads DVKVTQSSRYLVKRTGEKVFLECVQDMDHENMFWYRQDPGLGLRLIYFSYDVKMKEKGDIPEGYSVSREKKERFSLILESASTNQTSMYLCASLGTGGFEQYFGPGTRLTVT.

The chain has TRBV19 and TRBJ1-2, with TRBD1 matching 10 bases. With V trimmed by 3 bases and J by 4 bases, 5 bases remained unmatched. CDR3 length: 15 amino acids. CDR1 is LNHDA, CDR2 SQIVND, per germline (reference sequence). The DNA for the CDR3 is TGTGCCAGTAGTATGTACCGGGACAGGGGCTATGGCTACACCTTC. Translating it yields CASSMYRDRGYGYTF. The full variable domain, in which reference TRBV19 and TRBJ1-2 provide the parts outside the CDR3, is DGGITQSPKYLFRKEGQNVTLSCEQNLNHDAMYWYRQDPGQGLRLIYYSQIVNDFQKGDIAEGYSVSREKKESFPLTVTSAQKNPTAFYLCASSMYRDRGYGYTFGSGTRLTVV.

The chain recombines TRBV2 with TRBJ1-1; D gene uncertain. This CDR3 is 18 amino acids long. Germline CDR1 SNHLY, CDR2 FYNNEI. V lost 1 base and J 6 bases, leaving 24 bases between the germline ends. CDR3 coding DNA: TGTGCCAGCAGTGAAGGCAGCTTTCGGGGAACTGTTAAGGCTGAAGCTTTCTTT. Its protein product is CASSEGSFRGTVKAEAFF.

The chain combines TRBV14 with TRBJ1-1; a possible D gene is TRBD1 (6 bases). The CDR3 contains 13 residues. The germline CDR1 and CDR2 sequences are SGHDN and FVKESK. With 4 bases removed from V and 10 bases from J, the gap between germline ends came to 16 bases. In nucleotides, the CDR3 is TGTGCCAGCAGCCCTCTGACAGGTTTCGGAGCTTTCTTT. It encodes CASSPLTGFGAFF.

In regard to this clone: The germline gene is not matched at one end of the junction; a read error may be the cause. This chain links TRBV10-3 with TRBJ2-5; TRBD1 agrees at 7 bases. Germline V gene data show CDR1 as ENHRY and CDR2 as SYGVKD. The CDR3 spans 14 residues. DNA for the CDR3: TGTGCCATCAGCCAGGGACAGTATAGAGAGGCCCAGTACTTC. Translating gives CAISQGQYREAQYF.

This chain links TRBV9 with TRBJ2-1, with 8 bases matching TRBD2. V trimming: 2 bases; J trimming: 4 bases; junction bases outside the gene matches: 5. The CDR3 loop spans 15 amino acids. The V gene's germline CDR1 is SGDLS and CDR2 YYNGEE. The CDR3 is CASSVSGSGYNEQFF. The CDR3 DNA reads as TGTGCCAGCAGCGTGAGCGGGAGCGGTTACAATGAGCAGTTCTTC.

V and J are TRBV5-1 and TRBJ2-1, with D possibly being TRBD2 (6 bases). This CDR3 has 17 residues. V lost 4 bases to trimming and J lost 0 bases, with 17 bases between them. From germline, CDR1 is SGHRS and CDR2 YFSETQ. The CDR3 DNA sequence: TGCGCCAGCAGCCCGCGGGGACGGATGAGCTCCTACAATGAGCAGTTCTTC. This translates into CASSPRGRMSSYNEQFF.

The genes are TRBV6-4 and TRBJ2-1; D gene unclear. CDR1 MRHNA and CDR2 SNTAGT come from the germline V gene. This CDR3 contains 13 residues. The V end was cut by 2 bases, the J end by 4 bases, with 6 bases between. CDR3 loop: CASSDGEYNEQFF. CDR3 DNA: TGTGCCAGCAGTGACGGAGAATACAATGAGCAGTTCTTC.

The chain uses TRBV30 and TRBJ1-1; D uncertain. The germline gives CDR1 GTSNPN, CDR2 SVGIG (reference sequence). Trimming shortened V by 3 bases and J by 2 bases, and 13 bases separated the two germline ends. The CDR3 runs to 14 residues. The CDR3 nucleotides read TGTGCCTGGAGCCCAACTCGGGGAAACACTGAAGCTTTCTTT. Amino acids: CAWSPTRGNTEAFF.

This clone was observed a handful of times. The chain is built from TRBV2 and TRBJ1-1; the D is unclear. Looked up from germline, CDR1 is SNHLY and CDR2 is FYNNEI. This CDR3 comprises 13 residues. The V gene lost 8 bases and the J gene lost 4 bases, with 14 bases spanning the gap. The CDR3 spells CASWRARTTEAFF. As DNA, the CDR3 is TGTGCCAGCTGGCGGGCACGGACCACTGAAGCTTTCTTT.